This record looks at one TCR beta chain sequence and its context. In this sample, this clone turned up a few times. Its binding antigen is unknown. No per-base quality is available; no much larger clone lies one base away. In total, approximately 610 healthy bone marrow donors made up the cohort. At the time of sampling, all cohort members were nominally healthy, though unrecorded immune exposures were likely present. The donor was CMV seropositive and was included in the group of 289 seropositive cohort members. A peripheral blood sample was collected from each donor, and TCR beta sequencing was performed on peripheral blood mononuclear cells. Genomic DNA was extracted from the blood cell samples with the Qiagen DNeasy Blood Extraction Kit. The sample belongs to a study of cytomegalovirus exposure and HLA in healthy donors (dated by TCRdb to 2016 to 2017). Turning to the overall study: An earlier analysis of several hundred of the donors reported approximately 300 Gb of sequence data and 100 million to 140 million unique TCR beta sequences from about 200 million T cells. The study used immunosequencing to profile the T cell repertoires of 600 to 850 subjects and linked those repertoires to cytomegalovirus serostatus. Genome-wide SNP genotypes for about 65% of the roughly 670 donors were used in a later genetic analysis, which treated that subset as a discovery cohort. An early release covering more than 500 HLA-typed donors comprised about 300 gigabases of sequencing data and roughly 85 million unique TCR sequences. Donor age, sex, ethnicity and CMV serostatus were collected together with the repertoire data. The study combined high-throughput TCR immunosequencing, statistical association of individual TCRs with disease status, and machine learning to predict cytomegalovirus infection status. Rather than using new phenotypic data, the later analysis identified candidate immune exposures from TCR beta sequences and from how often those sequences occurred across donors. To study patterns of TCR occurrence, a later analysis re-analyzed previously published TCR beta repertoires from 550 to 800 donors and added high-resolution HLA genotyping. On average, 235,054 unique TCR beta nucleotide sequences were sequenced per donor among 398 genotyped donors of the cohort, with roughly 18% of those sequences being non-productive. Typing coverage differed by locus: A, B, C, DRB1 and DQB1 were typed in about 629-640 donors, DQA1 in 500 to 550, DPA1 in around 580, and DPB1 in 400 to 490. The study was designed to test whether signatures of past pathogen exposure could be identified by cataloging public T cell receptors. An earlier analysis of 587 of the donors used high-throughput TCR beta sequencing to judge whether each TCR beta V gene segment behaved as functional or pseudogenic. Several DR-DQ haplotypes were handled as single units for association and clustering because linkage in the cohort was strong. HLA typing covered class I and class II loci at four-digit resolution. A separate validation cohort of roughly 130 different subjects was used in addition to the 666-subject first cohort. Every discovery cohort repertoire had been produced on one sequencing platform. The genetic ancestry cluster associated with self-reported Caucasian donors included 80% to 90% of the 398 genotyped donors.

The full study reports these points: In vitro tests confirmed that a few of the cytomegalovirus-associated TCR beta chains recognize cytomegalovirus antigens. While some public TCRs were present in many individuals, most TCR sequences turned up only very rarely across donors. Several of the top co-occurrence clusters appeared to be linked to parvovirus B19, influenza, CMV and Epstein-Barr virus, according to a later analysis. The study listed around 160 TCR beta chains as associated with cytomegalovirus. Strong co-occurrence of HLA alleles, especially DR and DQ, made assigning TCR associations to individual alleles difficult. A later analysis found that HLA-associated TCR beta chains were more clonally expanded and had lower generation probabilities than equally common non-associated chains. In a later analysis, TCR association rates were found to vary across HLA loci, with the most associated TCRs seen for DRB1 alleles and the fewest for HLA-C alleles. The classifier was reported to diagnose cytomegalovirus status with high specificity and sensitivity in both the original cohort and the validation cohort. In an earlier analysis of roughly 500 of the donors, most TCR beta V segments appeared in productive rearrangements about 90% or about 30% of the time, broadly matching IMGT annotations. Linkage disequilibrium might explain the correlated functional status among segregating V segments, but an unknown experimental factor could not be ruled out. The cohort was sequenced for TCR beta chains only, and without alpha or paired-chain data the features that could be detected were limited. Because counts were too low, roughly 17 rarely observed V segments, including chromosome 9 orphons, were left out of the earlier analysis of some 600 of the donors. HLA typing was unavailable for some donors at each locus, so association tests used only the typed subset. A further reported finding was that TCR beta sequences accurately predicted the HLA-A and HLA-B alleles for most subjects in the first cohort. At a false discovery rate of 0.05, a later analysis linked approximately 18,000 TCR beta sequences to specific HLA alleles. Most CMV-associated TCR beta chains appeared to be HLA-restricted in a later analysis, and the HLA associations seemed to be driven largely by CMV exposure. Compared with the roughly 600-donor mean, donors in an Asian-associated ancestry cluster had fewer N-insertions in productive TCRs, according to a later genetic analysis. For the cohort, immune exposure information was limited to CMV serostatus. Presence/absence analyses assumed roughly uniform sequencing depth across donors, an assumption that may not hold. The authors suggested that the approach could potentially be extended to other disease states and immunological phenotypes. V-gene and J-gene trimming of TCR beta chains was associated with a missense DCLRE1C variant in a later genetic analysis, and the association was replicated in an independent cohort. The sequencing pipeline was judged likely to have produced a cluster of highly shared sequence variants as a technical artifact.

The library came from the immunoSEQ multiplex PCR assay. A mixture of 60 forward primers for TCR Vbeta segments and 13 reverse primers for TCR Jbeta segments was used in the multiplex PCR. The CDR3 region of rearranged TCR beta genes was amplified from genomic DNA by a multiplex PCR assay. The amplified TCR beta libraries were sequenced on the Illumina HiSeq System as 87-base-pair reads. Per the authors' processing: In a later analysis, some 80 million unique TCR beta chains were counted across the approximately 640 repertoires, and approximately 11 million of these chains were shared by at least two donors. Raw reads were error-corrected and collapsed into unique sequences by a nearest-neighbor algorithm in which closely related sequences were merged to remove PCR and sequencing errors. To assign V, D and J gene segments, CDR3 sequences were aligned to IMGT reference sequences. For a sequence to be retained, a match of at least six nucleotides to both a V gene segment and a J gene segment was required. Rearrangements were classified as productive when the CDR3 lacked stop codons and remained in frame with V and J, and all other rearrangements were classified as non-productive. CDR3 was defined by IMGT convention, running from the second conserved V-encoded cysteine to the conserved J-encoded phenylalanine. The earlier analysis of about 570 of the donors excluded any sequence lacking an unambiguous match to a single V gene segment. In an earlier analysis of about 590 of the donors, a V segment was called functional when productive rearrangements were above 56.7%, and segregating when the standard deviation between donors exceeded 5%. A statistical classification framework was built for diagnosing cytomegalovirus status from the catalog of TCR beta chain sequences. In a later analysis, TCR nucleotide sequences were compared against IMGT/GENE-DB human TR gene sequences so that V and J genes could be assigned. The TCRdist pipeline was used in a later analysis to assign CDR3 sequences and most-parsimonious VDJ recombination scenarios. A later analysis defined each TCR beta chain by its CDR3 amino acid sequence plus V-gene family, and excluded reads lacking a unique V-gene family. As a way to deal with suspected cross-contamination and a sequencing artifact, a later analysis dropped 450 to 700 nucleotide sequences that were highly shared and had low generation probability. In a later analysis, a clonal expansion index was calculated for each public chain from normalized within-repertoire ranks of inferred template counts. In a later analysis, generation probabilities were computed with a VDJ recombination model fitted to out-of-frame rearrangements, and the resulting probabilities were checked against IGoR. In a later analysis, TCR-TCR, TCR-HLA and TCR-CMV co-occurrence was scored with hypergeometric tests, and a repertoire-size bias correction was applied to TCR pairs. In a later analysis, false discovery rates were estimated by permuting HLA or CMV assignments 20 times. In a later analysis, co-occurring TCRs were grouped with DBSCAN, and TCRdist sequence similarity was added when clustering was performed within HLA-allele-positive subsets. Repertoires with fewer than 30,000 or more than 120,000 public chains were left out of co-occurrence clustering, as were about 5 repertoires with anomalous nucleotide sharing. Entries here come from immuneACCESS through TCRdb and include only in-frame sequences with V and J called. Some clones fail to appear in such tables; in the studies checked, an unresolved V gene covers under half of the shortfall, and the cause of the remainder is unknown. The V and J calls and the clone size are those of that table, but D and trimming were determined from the DNA. Recorded for this sample are some 130,000 clones; roughly four fifths of them occurred a single time. The ten largest clonotypes hold 10% to 12% of the sample.

The receptor was isolated from a male donor in good health and CMV-seropositive. Sequenced: PBMCs.

The CDR3 reads as follows: CSVEVAGTSGNEQYF. The DNA sequence reads TGCAGCGTTGAAGTCGCCGGGACTAGCGGGAACGAGCAGTACTTC. The V and J segments used are TRBV29-1 and TRBJ2-7; TRBD2 agrees with 13 junctional bases. The CDR3, cysteine through phenylalanine, is 15 amino acids long. CDR3 DNA only is kept here, 45 bases in frame from base 1. V trim: 1 base; J trim: 5 bases; unmatched bases: 5. Based on the germline V gene, the CDR1 and CDR2 sequences are SQVTM and ANQGSEA.